These 24 T cell receptor beta chains were sequenced from one sample in a study of blood T cell repertoires in COVID-19. Measured with immunoSEQ multiplex PCR; TCRdb has only the in-frame clones, and not every one. This sample yields 60,000 to 75,000 clones, of which around 87% are seen a single time; 5% to 6.5% belongs to the top ten. Sequencing was performed on peripheral blood. These receptor sequences come from a man aged 45 to 65 with active COVID-19.

The rearrangement uses TRBV6-6 and TRBJ2-1, with D unresolved. V gave up 2 bases and J gave up 4 bases, with 6 bases separating them. This CDR3 has 13 amino acids. Germline loops: CDR1 MNHNY, CDR2 SVGAGI (reference sequence). This chain's CDR3 is CASSYSVYNEQFF. For the CDR3, the DNA is TGTGCCAGCAGTTACAGCGTTTACAATGAGCAGTTCTTC.

The chain employs TRBV27 and TRBJ2-1, with 8 bases that match TRBD2. The CDR3 consists of 15 residues. CDR1 and CDR2 (germline): MNHEY, SMNVEV (reference sequence). The V segment lost 5 bases and the J segment 3 bases; nucleotides outside the gene matches: 6. The CDR3 DNA is TGTGCCAGCAGTAGTCTAGCGGGTAGCTACAATGAGCAGTTCTTC. This codes for CASSSLAGSYNEQFF.

This rearrangement joins TRBV19 to TRBJ2-1; TRBD2 matches at 9 bases. Germline V CDR1 and CDR2: LNHDA, SQIVND (reference sequence). Trimming removed 2 bases from V and 9 bases from J; junction bases left unmatched: 11. This CDR3 is built from 16 residues. DNA for the CDR3: TGTGCCAGTAGTATATTCTCCGCGGGAGGGCCGGTTGAGCAGTTCTTC. Its protein product is CASSIFSAGGPVEQFF.

V is TRBV11-1 and J is TRBJ2-5; D possibly corresponds to TRBD1 (6 bases). V was cut by 7 bases and J by 4 bases, with 16 bases left in between. Germline V CDR1 and CDR2: SGHAT, FQDESV (reference sequence). This CDR3 contains 14 residues. The CDR3 nucleotides are TGTGCCAGCACCCGAGCGGCAGGGGCAGAGACCCAGTACTTC. Encoded protein: CASTRAAGAETQYF.

The chain links TRBV7-6 to TRBJ2-7, with 11 bases matching TRBD1. This CDR3 is 15 amino acids long. The germline V gene has CDR1 SGHVS and CDR2 FNYEAQ. Trimming removed 4 bases from V and 5 bases from J; junction bases left unmatched: 7. DNA of the CDR3: TGTGCCAGCAGCTCGCCGGGACAGGGGGTCCACGAGCAGTACTTC. Translated: CASSSPGQGVHEQYF.

The chain joins TRBV18 to TRBJ1-1; the match to TRBD1 covers 9 bases. The trim removed 4 bases at V and 0 bases at J, leaving 9 bases unmatched. The germline CDR1 and CDR2 sequences are KGHSH and LQKENI. There are 17 residues in the CDR3. CDR3 region: CASSLFKDRGVNTEAFF. In DNA, the CDR3 is TGTGCCAGCTCACTATTTAAGGACAGGGGTGTGAACACTGAAGCTTTCTTT.

The chain uses TRBV21-1 and TRBJ1-5; the D call of TRBD1 is as the table states it, not checked on the DNA. TRBV21-1 is classified as a pseudogene. CDR3 size: 16 residues. The CDR3 DNA reads TGTGCCAGCAGCAAGGGAGGACAGGGGGTAAATCAGCCCCAGCATTTT. As protein: CASSKGGQGVNQPQHF.

In DNA form, the CDR3 reads TGTGCCACCAGCAGAGATCCCGCAGGTTTAAATGAGCAGTTCTTC. Its protein is CATSRDPAGLNEQFF. The chain has TRBV15 and TRBJ2-1; D uncertain. V was clipped by 0 bases and J by 7 bases, with 13 bases between them. Germline values: CDR1 LNHNV, CDR2 YYDKDF (reference sequence). The length of the CDR3 is 15 residues. The complete variable domain, with remaining parts taken from reference TRBV15 and TRBJ2-1, reads DAMVIQNPRYQVTQFGKPVTLSCSQTLNHNVMYWYQQKSSQAPKLLFHYYDKDFNNEADTPDNFQSRRPNTSFCFLDIRSPGLGDTAMYLCATSRDPAGLNEQFFGPGTRLTVL.

Worth noting for this clone: The junction shows a germline mismatch at one end, possibly a read error. This sequence joins TRBV7-7 and TRBJ2-5; 12 bases line up with TRBD2. The CDR3 is 16 residues long. The germline CDR1 and CDR2 sequences are SSHAT and FNYEAQ (reference sequence). The CDR3 DNA reads as TGTGCTAGCAGTCAAGGACTAGCGGGGCGCCAAGAGACCCAGTACTTC. Translated: CASSQGLAGRQETQYF.

The chain links TRBV5-1 to TRBJ2-7, with 13 nucleotides matching TRBD2. Trimming at V came to 0 bases and at J to 5 bases, leaving 5 bases not matched to a gene. Germline loops: CDR1 SGHRS, CDR2 YFSETQ. The CDR3 is 16 amino acids. The CDR3 protein is CASSLDGLAGENEQYF. The CDR3 DNA is TGCGCCAGCAGCTTGGATGGACTAGCGGGAGAGAACGAGCAGTACTTC.

This chain connects TRBV18 to TRBJ2-5; the match to TRBD2 covers 7 bases. J was trimmed by 3 bases and V by 1 base; bases with no gene match: 5. The CDR3 runs to 15 residues. The germline gives CDR1 KGHSH, CDR2 LQKENI. CDR3 loop: CASSPREGHKETQYF. CDR3 coding DNA: TGTGCCAGCTCACCACGGGAGGGCCATAAAGAGACCCAGTACTTC.

The chain joins TRBV30 to TRBJ1-6; perhaps TRBD1 as D (5 bases). Germline loops: CDR1 GTSNPN, CDR2 SVGIG (reference sequence). CDR3 length: 13 residues. V was shortened by 2 bases and J by 9 bases, with 11 bases between the two germline ends. The chain's CDR3 is CAWSRQLGSPLHF. In nucleotides, the CDR3 is TGTGCCTGGAGTAGACAGCTGGGTTCACCCCTCCACTTT.

The V gene is TRBV4-3, the J gene TRBJ2-3, with a tentative D call TRBD2 (6 bases). The CDR3 extends over 15 amino acids. Trimming took off 0 bases at V and 1 base at J, with 8 bases between the two ends. Germline-derived CDR1 and CDR2 are LGHNA and YSLEER. The chain's CDR3 is CASSQEASGTDTQYF. As DNA, the CDR3 is TGCGCCAGCAGCCAAGAGGCTAGCGGCACAGATACGCAGTATTTT.

J is TRBJ2-1 and V is TRBV4-3; TRBD2 aligns across 12 bases. With 2 bases clipped from V and 6 bases from J, the junction kept 5 bases outside the gene matches. In germline, CDR1 is LGHNA, CDR2 YSLEER. The CDR3 extends over 16 amino acids. The CDR3 DNA follows: TGCGCCAGCAGCCAAATACTAGCGGGAGGATCCAATGAGCAGTTCTTC. This codes for CASSQILAGGSNEQFF.

The rearrangement links TRBV28 to TRBJ2-5; 13 bases match TRBD2. Germline V gene lookup returns CDR1 MDHEN and CDR2 SYDVKM. The junction had 5 bases not matched to a gene; V was cut back by 8 bases and J by 2 bases. CDR3 length equals 15 residues. As DNA, the CDR3 is TGTGCCAGCGCCAGGACTAGCGGGGGTCAAGAGACCCAGTACTTC. Its protein is CASARTSGGQETQYF.

J is TRBJ1-1 and V is TRBV4-3; 7 bases align to TRBD1. CDR3 length: 13 amino acids. The trim removed 0 bases at V and 7 bases at J, leaving 2 bases unmatched. CDR1 LGHNA and CDR2 YSLEER come from the germline V gene. CDR3 in amino acids: CASSQDRGLEAFF. The CDR3 DNA reads TGCGCCAGCAGCCAAGATAGGGGGCTTGAAGCTTTCTTT.

The chain combines TRBV15 with TRBJ1-1; D perhaps matches TRBD1 (6 bases). The CDR3 runs 14 residues. V was cut by 0 bases and J by 11 bases, with 16 bases left in between. Germline V lookup: CDR1 LNHNV, CDR2 YYDKDF (reference sequence). The CDR3 loop is CATSRETPGHWAFF. CDR3 bases: TGTGCCACCAGCAGAGAAACCCCGGGACATTGGGCTTTCTTT.

The CDR3 sequence is CASSQGWADTEAFF. The CDR3 DNA follows: TGTGCCAGCAGCCAGGGATGGGCAGACACTGAAGCTTTCTTT. V is TRBV2 and J is TRBJ1-1; the D gene is possibly TRBD1 (5 bases). Germline CDR1 and CDR2: SNHLY and FYNNEI. Trimming took off 6 bases at V and 3 bases at J, with 14 bases between the two ends. The CDR3 consists of 14 residues.

The chain couples TRBV30 to TRBJ1-1, with 8 bases lining up with TRBD1. The CDR3 loop spans 14 amino acids. The germline V gene has CDR1 GTSNPN and CDR2 SVGIG (reference sequence). After removal of 2 bases from V and 3 bases from J, the junction contained 5 bases not matched to a gene. CDR3 in amino acids: CAWSSQGGYTEAFF. The CDR3 region has the DNA TGTGCCTGGAGTTCACAGGGGGGATACACTGAAGCTTTCTTT.

Only a few counts were recorded for this clone. CDR3 DNA sequence: TGTGCCAGCAGCTTGGCGGCAGGGCAGAACTATGGCTACACCTTC. Its protein is CASSLAAGQNYGYTF. The chain recombines TRBV5-4 with TRBJ1-2; TRBD1 might be the D (5 bases). V dropped 0 bases and J dropped 2 bases, with 11 bases sitting between them. This CDR3 has 15 amino acids. The V gene's germline CDR1 is SGHNT and CDR2 YYREEE (reference sequence). The variable domain in full, with the rest retrieved from reference TRBV5-4 and TRBJ1-2, is ETGVTQSPTHLIKTRGQQVTLRCSSQSGHNTVSWYQQALGQGPQFIFQYYREEENGRGNFPPRFSGLQFPNYSSELNVNALELDDSALYLCASSLAAGQNYGYTFGSGTRLTVV.

V and J are TRBV28 and TRBJ2-6, with D unresolved. Trimming left V 6 bases short and J 1 base short, with 13 bases between. Germline values: CDR1 MDHEN, CDR2 SYDVKM. The CDR3 covers 16 residues. The CDR3 protein is CASSPIEVSGANVLTF. The CDR3 DNA follows: TGTGCCAGCAGCCCTATAGAGGTTTCTGGGGCCAACGTCCTGACTTTC.

The chain employs TRBV6-5 and TRBJ1-1, with D maybe TRBD1 (6 bases). Looked up from germline, CDR1 is MNHEY and CDR2 is SVGAGI. The V gene lost 5 bases and the J gene lost 6 bases, with 13 bases spanning the gap. CDR3 length: 13 residues. Here the CDR3 DNA reads TGTGCCAGCAGTACAGGGATTAGGTCTGAAGCTTTCTTT. It translates to CASSTGIRSEAFF.

Only one count was recorded for this clone. The gene calls are TRBV11-2 and TRBJ1-1, with TRBD1 as a possible D gene (6 bases). The germline V and J ends were trimmed by 2 bases and 1 base, with 11 bases remaining between them. The CDR3 loop spans 15 amino acids. Germline V lookup: CDR1 SGHAT, CDR2 FQNNGV. CDR3 DNA sequence: TGTGCCAGCAGCTTAAGACAGGCGGGGAACACTGAAGCTTTCTTT. It is translated as CASSLRQAGNTEAFF.

The V gene is TRBV27, the J gene TRBJ2-1; possible D gene TRBD2, 6 bases. Trimming took off 6 bases at V and 8 bases at J, with 20 bases between the two ends. Germline CDR1 reads MNHEY; CDR2 reads SMNVEV (reference sequence). The CDR3 totals 15 residues. The DNA of the CDR3 is TGTGCCAGCAGCCCCTCCGGGAGCAGGTGGGATGAGCAGTTCTTC. Its protein is CASSPSGSRWDEQFF.